This TCR beta chain is from a study of beta chain features in type 1 diabetes. Study-level results: VDJ junctions in type 1 diabetes patients carried more deletions and fewer insertions. Over-representation of high TCR-expressing cells was a possible consequence of cDNA sequencing.

This clone was seen a handful of times. Antigen specificity is unknown. The authors reverse transcribed all of the isolated RNA, so sequencing captured expressed TCRB transcripts. Assay used: immunoSEQ multiplex PCR; TCRdb lists only in-frame clones, some missing. The sample yields hundreds of thousands of clones, 30% seen once. CDR1 SGHRS and CDR2 YFSETQ come from the germline V gene. V was clipped by 4 bases and J by 2 bases, with 15 bases between them. The CDR3 contains 15 residues. The chain uses TRBV5-1 and TRBJ2-5; possible D gene TRBD1, 5 bases. This TCR was recovered from a man aged 18 to 29 in good health. Sequencing was carried out using naive CD4+ T cells from blood. CDR3 nucleotides: TGCGCCAGCAGCCCCAGGGTAGGAGCTCAAGAGACCCAGTACTTC. It yields the protein CASSPRVGAQETQYF. Drawing the rest from reference TRBV5-1 and TRBJ2-5, the complete variable domain is KAGVTQTPRYLIKTRGQQVTLSCSPISGHRSVSWYQQTPGQGLQFLFEYFSETQRNKGNFPGRFSGRQFSNSRSEMNVSTLELGDSALYLCASSPRVGAQETQYFGPGTRLLVL.